The 7 T cell receptor beta chains reported below all come from one sample, sequenced in a study of blood T cell repertoires in COVID-19. Method: immunoSEQ multiplex PCR; TCRdb's copy keeps in-frame clones and lacks some. The top ten clones hold roughly 6.7% of a sample with 210,000 or so clones, approximately 91% of them seen once. The source material was peripheral blood. The receptors come from a middle-aged man with acute or convalescent COVID-19.

This chain joins TRBV28 and TRBJ2-3; 9 bases are shared with TRBD2. The CDR3 is 15 residues long. Germline trimming cut 6 bases from V and 1 base from J; bases unmatched to any gene: 5. Germline loops: CDR1 MDHEN, CDR2 SYDVKM. CDR3 nucleotides: TGTGCCAGCAGCTCCCAGCGGGGGGGCACAGATACGCAGTATTTT. It is translated as CASSSQRGGTDTQYF.

The chain joins TRBV3-1 (or the pseudogene TRBV3-2) to TRBJ1-1, with 8 bases identical to TRBD1. The CDR3 runs to 17 residues. Germline V gene lookup returns CDR1 LGHDT and CDR2 YNNKEL (reference sequence). With 2 bases clipped from V and 0 bases from J, the junction kept 8 bases outside the gene matches. The CDR3 protein is CASSQPGTGTMNTEAFF. The DNA for the CDR3 is TGTGCCAGCAGCCAACCCGGGACAGGAACTATGAACACTGAAGCTTTCTTT.

This sequence joins TRBV18 and TRBJ2-7, with TRBD2 identical over 10 bases. V shed 6 bases and J 5 bases; nucleotides not matched to a gene: 13. CDR1 is KGHSH and CDR2 is LQKENI in the germline V gene. The CDR3 sequence is 16 residues long. CDR3 nucleotide sequence: TGTGCCAGCTCCCCAATTAGCGGGGGGATAGGGAACGAGCAGTACTTC. Protein product: CASSPISGGIGNEQYF.

The chain joins TRBV10-1 to TRBJ2-3, with 10 bases that match TRBD1. This CDR3 spans 16 amino acids. CDR1 WNHNN and CDR2 SYGVQD come from the germline V gene (reference sequence). Losses at the gene ends were 3 bases for V and 2 bases for J; bases not matched to a gene: 5. DNA for the CDR3: TGCGCCAGCAGTGAATCGGGACAGGGGCACACAGATACGCAGTATTTT. Encoded protein: CASSESGQGHTDTQYF.

J is TRBJ1-2 and V is TRBV28; 9 nucleotides match TRBD1. Germline CDR1 reads MDHEN; CDR2 reads SYDVKM. Unmatched junction bases numbered 2, after V lost 7 bases and J lost 5 bases. CDR3 length equals 12 residues. In DNA, the CDR3 is TGTGCCAGCACGACAGGGGGGTATGGCTACACCTTC. Translating it yields CASTTGGYGYTF.

CDR3 DNA sequence: TGTGCCACCAGCAGAGATCTGGCCGTAGCCTCAGATACGCAGTATTTT. The encoded protein is CATSRDLAVASDTQYF. V gene TRBV15 combines with J gene TRBJ2-3; D remains ambiguous. The germline V and J ends were trimmed by 0 bases and 4 bases, with 14 bases remaining between them. This CDR3 is built from 16 residues. CDR1 is LNHNV and CDR2 is YYDKDF in the germline V gene (reference sequence).

This sequence joins TRBV11-2 and TRBJ2-3; D is possibly TRBD1 (6 bases). V lost 5 bases, J lost 0 bases, and 12 bases lay in between. Per germline, CDR1 SGHAT and CDR2 FQNNGV. CDR3 size: 15 residues. The CDR3 loop is CASSLGTQSTDTQYF. CDR3 nucleotides: TGTGCCAGCAGCCTCGGGACACAGAGCACAGATACGCAGTATTTT.